The 32 T cell receptor beta chains listed next were all sequenced from one sample in a study of CD8+ T cells in alopecia areata. Extracted RNA was reverse transcribed, and the resulting cDNA served as sequencing template. Sequencing used immunoSEQ multiplex PCR; TCRdb keeps in-frame clones, though not all of them. The table lists under 250,000 clones, roughly 57% of them singletons. This specimen consisted of CD4+ T cells sorted from blood, obtained at week 0. The receptors shown here come from a human donor with alopecia areata.

J is TRBJ2-3 and V is TRBV7-9; D is tentatively TRBD1 or TRBD2 (5 bases each). The CDR3 extends over 15 amino acids. Germline lookup yields CDR1 SEHNR and CDR2 FQNEAQ (reference sequence). Trimming pared 6 bases from V and 8 bases from J, leaving 21 bases between. The CDR3 bases are TGTGCCAGCAGGGGGGAGTCCACACGGACGGGTACGCAGTATTTT. Translated, it gives CASRGESTRTGTQYF.

This clone has a handful of counts. This chain links TRBV6-5 with TRBJ1-2; D is unresolved. CDR1 and CDR2 (germline): MNHEY, SVGAGI. Trimming stripped 0 bases from V and 0 bases from J, with 5 bases between. There are 14 residues in the CDR3. The DNA for the CDR3 is TGTGCCAGCAGTTACTCAAAAGCTAACTATGGCTACACCTTC. It specifies CASSYSKANYGYTF.

The chain couples TRBV7-3 to TRBJ2-3; 13 bases map to TRBD2. After removal of 2 bases from V and 4 bases from J, the junction contained 3 bases not matched to a gene. This CDR3 has 16 residues. The V gene's germline CDR1 is SGHTA and CDR2 FQGTGA. The CDR3 loop reads CASSLGTSGASDTQYF. The CDR3 bases are TGTGCCAGCAGCTTAGGGACTAGCGGGGCATCAGATACGCAGTATTTT.

The chain combines TRBV5-1 with TRBJ1-2; 8 bases fit TRBD1. This CDR3 spans 15 amino acids. The trim removed 0 bases at V and 2 bases at J, leaving 3 bases unmatched. Looked up from germline, CDR1 is SGHRS and CDR2 is YFSETQ. The CDR3 here is CASSLGTGMNYGYTF. In nucleotides, the CDR3 is TGCGCCAGCAGCTTGGGGACAGGGATGAACTATGGCTACACCTTC.

This clone showed up just a few times. This chain links TRBV29-1 with TRBJ2-5; unclear D gene. CDR3 length equals 13 residues. Germline V gene data show CDR1 as SQVTM and CDR2 as ANQGSEA. Trimming stripped 4 bases from V and 1 base from J, with 10 bases between. In DNA form, the CDR3 reads TGCAGCGTTGTGGAGAACATCCAAGAGACCCAGTACTTC. As protein: CSVVENIQETQYF.

The chain employs TRBV2 and TRBJ2-4, with D unresolved. The CDR3 contains 12 residues. Germline lookup yields CDR1 SNHLY and CDR2 FYNNEI. Trimming removed 0 bases from V and 5 bases from J, with 2 bases in between. This chain's CDR3 is CASSEAENIQYF. The CDR3 DNA reads TGTGCCAGCAGTGAAGCTGAAAACATTCAGTACTTC.

The sample holds a few counts of this clone. The gene calls are TRBV30 and TRBJ1-2; maybe TRBD1 (5 bases). Germline V gene sequence: CDR1 GTSNPN, CDR2 SVGIG (reference sequence). The CDR3 extends over 14 amino acids. Trimming stripped 1 base from V and 2 bases from J, with 11 bases between. The CDR3 DNA reads TGTGCCTGGAGTGGATTTAACAGGAACTATGGCTACACCTTC. Amino acids: CAWSGFNRNYGYTF. Supplemented by reference TRBV30 and TRBJ1-2, the full variable domain reads SQTIHQWPATLVQPVGSPLSLECTVEGTSNPNLYWYRQAAGRGLQLLFYSVGIGQISSEVPQNLSASRPQDRQFILSSKKLLLSDSGFYLCAWSGFNRNYGYTFGSGTRLTVV.

This clone was observed a single time. This chain joins TRBV14 and TRBJ2-1; 9 bases fit TRBD2. The V and J ends lost 1 base and 7 bases, in that order; junction bases with no gene match: 14. Germline CDR1 SGHDN, CDR2 FVKESK. The CDR3 spans 18 residues. The CDR3, as DNA: TGTGCCAGCAGCCAAGCATACTCGACAGGACTAGCGTCGAATGAGCAGTTCTTC. Translating gives CASSQAYSTGLASNEQFF.

V is TRBV29-1 and J is TRBJ2-2; possible D gene TRBD2, 7 bases. There are 13 residues in the CDR3. The germline CDR1 and CDR2 sequences are SQVTM and ANQGSEA. V was clipped by 3 bases and J by 4 bases, with 9 bases between them. The CDR3 spells CSVDRGATGELFF. The CDR3, as DNA: TGCAGCGTTGATCGGGGGGCCACCGGGGAGCTGTTTTTT.

The J gene is TRBJ2-5, the V gene TRBV5-1, with D possibly being TRBD2 (6 bases). The V end was cut by 0 bases, the J end by 4 bases, with 10 bases between. Germline V gene data show CDR1 as SGHRS and CDR2 as YFSETQ. The CDR3 is made up of 14 amino acids. CDR3 loop: CASSLAVGGETQYF. In nucleotides, the CDR3 is TGCGCCAGCAGCTTGGCCGTGGGGGGAGAGACCCAGTACTTC.

The chain is built from TRBV7-8 and TRBJ2-1; 9 nucleotides agree with TRBD1. The CDR3 has 18 residues. The germline V gene encodes CDR1 SGHVS and CDR2 FQNEAQ. J lost 4 bases, V lost 3 bases, and 13 bases had no gene match. The CDR3 here is CASSLADRGDPSYNEQFF. CDR3 bases: TGTGCCAGCAGCTTGGCGGACAGGGGAGACCCGAGTTACAATGAGCAGTTCTTC.

This clone was picked up one time. The chain uses TRBV6-1 and TRBJ1-5, with 11 bases identical to TRBD1. Germline V gives CDR1 MNHNS, CDR2 SASEGT. The CDR3 covers 17 residues. V shed 3 bases, J shed 2 bases, and the junction held 6 bases outside the gene matches. This CDR3 is CASSDWTGGLGNQPQHF. In DNA form, the CDR3 reads TGTGCCAGCAGTGACTGGACAGGGGGCTTGGGCAATCAGCCCCAGCATTTT.

On this clone: Other DNA sequences of this sample code for an identical CDR3. The CDR3 DNA sequence: TGTGCCAGCAGCCAAGGAGGGAACACTGAAGCTTTCTTT. Residues: CASSQGGNTEAFF. The chain joins TRBV14 to TRBJ1-1; no firm D call. The germline V gene has CDR1 SGHDN and CDR2 FVKESK. The length of the CDR3 is 13 residues. V lost 1 base and J 1 base, leaving 4 bases between the germline ends.

This sequence joins TRBV5-1 and TRBJ1-4, with 9 bases lining up with TRBD1. This CDR3 contains 15 residues. CDR1 is SGHRS, CDR2 YFSETQ, per germline. V lost 3 bases, J lost 8 bases, and 8 bases stayed unmatched. This CDR3 reads CASSWRTGEQEKLFF. The CDR3 nucleotides read TGCGCCAGCAGCTGGCGGACAGGGGAACAGGAAAAACTGTTTTTT.

CDR3 amino acids: CASSRTGDTGELFF. CDR3 nucleotides: TGTGCCAGCAGTCGGACAGGGGACACCGGGGAGCTGTTTTTT. The V and J genes are TRBV6-5 and TRBJ2-2; TRBD1 matches 9 bases. The CDR3 runs to 14 residues. Germline loops: CDR1 MNHEY, CDR2 SVGAGI. J was trimmed by 3 bases and V by 5 bases; bases with no gene match: 1.

This clone was counted a single time. The chain is built from TRBV29-1 and TRBJ2-2, with no clear D. The CDR3 has 12 amino acids. The V gene's germline CDR1 is SQVTM and CDR2 ANQGSEA. The V end lost 7 bases, the J end lost 3 bases, and 9 bases lay between the germline ends. The CDR3 DNA reads as TGCAGCGCTAAGCTGTACACCGGGGAGCTGTTTTTT. Translated, it gives CSAKLYTGELFF.

The V gene is TRBV11-2, the J gene TRBJ2-3; 7 nucleotides line up with TRBD1. The CDR3 extends over 14 amino acids. Germline trimming cut 5 bases from V and 4 bases from J; bases unmatched to any gene: 6. CDR1 and CDR2 (germline): SGHAT, FQNNGV. In nucleotides, the CDR3 is TGTGCCAGCAGCCCACGACAGGGTCCAGATACGCAGTATTTT. It specifies CASSPRQGPDTQYF.

The chain joins TRBV10-3 to TRBJ1-1; D is unclear. Trimming removed 2 bases at V and 1 base at J, with 8 bases between. The CDR3 is 14 amino acids. Germline CDR1 ENHRY, CDR2 SYGVKD. The CDR3 DNA follows: TGTGCCATCAGTGAGGGCGGCGAGAACACTGAAGCTTTCTTT. Its protein product is CAISEGGENTEAFF.

There are a few counts of this clone. The chain uses TRBV27 and TRBJ1-5; D is possibly TRBD1 (5 bases). Germline V CDR1 and CDR2: MNHEY, SMNVEV (reference sequence). The CDR3 is made up of 14 amino acids. The V end was cut by 2 bases, the J end by 5 bases, with 10 bases between. The CDR3 DNA follows: TGTGCCAGCAGTTTAACGTGGGGCCATCAGCCCCAGCATTTT. Translated: CASSLTWGHQPQHF.

J is TRBJ1-2 and V is TRBV11-2, with D possibly matching TRBD1 (6 bases). The CDR3 contains 16 residues. The germline V gene encodes CDR1 SGHAT and CDR2 FQNNGV. V lost 5 bases and J lost 4, with 20 bases in between. CDR3 amino acids: CASSTRRGARSYGYTF. CDR3 coding DNA: TGTGCCAGCAGCACCCGCCGGGGGGCCAGGAGCTATGGCTACACCTTC.

This clone showed up just a few times. This rearrangement joins TRBV19 to TRBJ2-2; D remains unclear. CDR3 length: 13 amino acids. V was cut by 3 bases and J by 3 bases, with 5 bases left in between. Germline V gene lookup returns CDR1 LNHDA and CDR2 SQIVND (reference sequence). The CDR3 reads CASSIGHTGELFF. CDR3 bases: TGTGCCAGTAGTATCGGACACACCGGGGAGCTGTTTTTT.

The V gene is TRBV30, the J gene TRBJ1-1; D is perhaps TRBD1 (6 bases). CDR3 length: 11 residues. Germline values: CDR1 GTSNPN, CDR2 SVGIG (reference sequence). V was clipped by 4 bases and J by 7 bases, with 10 bases between them. CDR3 nucleotide sequence: TGTGCCTGGATCAGGACAGTTGAAGCTTTCTTT. Its protein is CAWIRTVEAFF.

The chain uses TRBV5-4 and TRBJ2-7; D may be TRBD2 (6 bases). The V gene's germline CDR1 is SGHNT and CDR2 YYREEE (reference sequence). The CDR3 is 14 residues long. V dropped 5 bases and J dropped 4 bases, with 16 bases sitting between them. For the CDR3, the DNA is TGTGCCAGCAGTAGGCGGGACTTTGGTTACGAGCAGTACTTC. Translating it yields CASSRRDFGYEQYF.

The J gene is TRBJ2-4, the V gene TRBV2, with unresolved D. Germline V gives CDR1 SNHLY, CDR2 FYNNEI. There are 12 residues in the CDR3. Trimming stripped 6 bases from V and 5 bases from J, with 8 bases between. The CDR3 bases are TGTGCCAGCAGGGTCGGACAAAACATTCAGTACTTC. Its protein is CASRVGQNIQYF.

The chain uses TRBV7-2 and TRBJ1-3; D remains ambiguous. Germline values: CDR1 SGHTA, CDR2 FQGNSA. V was shortened by 0 bases and J by 4 bases, with 1 base between the two germline ends. The CDR3 contains 12 residues. CDR3 protein: CASSLAGNTIYF. In DNA, the CDR3 is TGTGCCAGCAGCTTAGCGGGAAACACCATATATTTT.

The chain has TRBV9 and TRBJ2-1; 7 positions match TRBD2. Germline V gene sequence: CDR1 SGDLS, CDR2 YYNGEE. J was trimmed by 7 bases and V by 0 bases; bases with no gene match: 7. The CDR3 consists of 15 residues. CDR3 region: CASSVGPGGRNEQFF. CDR3 nucleotides: TGTGCCAGCAGCGTAGGACCGGGAGGAAGGAATGAGCAGTTCTTC.

This chain's CDR3 is CASSVDSQTVRVLHF. The DNA of the CDR3 is TGTGCCAGCAGCGTAGACAGCCAAACGGTTCGTGTCCTCCACTTT. The V call is TRBV9, the J call TRBJ1-6; D remains ambiguous. The V end was cut by 0 bases, the J end by 15 bases, with 19 bases between. CDR1 is SGDLS, CDR2 YYNGEE, per germline. This CDR3 comprises 15 residues.

Only a few counts were recorded for this clone. The chain joins TRBV6-5 to TRBJ1-2, with D tentatively TRBD1 (6 bases). Trimming removed 5 bases at V and 11 bases at J, with 15 bases between. Germline V gene lookup returns CDR1 MNHEY and CDR2 SVGAGI. This CDR3 region has 12 residues. DNA of the CDR3: TGTGCCAGCAGTCTGGGGGGACACCAGTACACCTTC. This sequence encodes CASSLGGHQYTF.

The chain combines TRBV30 with TRBJ1-1, with a weak D call TRBD1 (6 bases). The germline V and J ends were trimmed by 3 bases and 0 bases, with 14 bases remaining between them. CDR1 and CDR2 from the germline V gene are GTSNPN and SVGIG (reference sequence). The CDR3 runs 15 residues. CDR3 region: CAWRPDRSMNTEAFF. DNA for the CDR3: TGTGCCTGGAGACCCGACAGGTCCATGAACACTGAAGCTTTCTTT.

This clone showed up just a few times. The sample carries other DNA sequences with the same CDR3. The chain uses TRBV5-1 and TRBJ2-7; 8 bases map to TRBD1. J gave up 2 bases and V 4 bases, and 5 bases lay outside the gene matches. This CDR3 region has 14 residues. Germline values: CDR1 SGHRS, CDR2 YFSETQ. CDR3 in DNA: TGCGCCAGCAGCACTGGACAGGGAACCTACGAGCAGTACTTC. Its translation is CASSTGQGTYEQYF. The whole variable domain, filled in from reference TRBV5-1 and TRBJ2-7, reads KAGVTQTPRYLIKTRGQQVTLSCSPISGHRSVSWYQQTPGQGLQFLFEYFSETQRNKGNFPGRFSGRQFSNSRSEMNVSTLELGDSALYLCASSTGQGTYEQYFGPGTRLTVT.

This clone has only a few counts. The chain joins TRBV14 to TRBJ2-7, with 8 positions matching TRBD1. Germline CDR1 reads SGHDN; CDR2 reads FVKESK. Germline trimming cut 2 bases from V and 4 bases from J; bases unmatched to any gene: 4. This CDR3 region has 14 residues. The CDR3 is CASSQQRQGYEQYF. The CDR3 region has the DNA TGTGCCAGCAGCCAACAACGACAGGGGTACGAGCAGTACTTC.

The gene calls are TRBV7-9 and TRBJ2-3, with TRBD2 identical over 10 bases. V trimming: 4 bases; J trimming: 4 bases; junction bases outside the gene matches: 11. Germline V lookup: CDR1 SEHNR, CDR2 FQNEAQ (reference sequence). The CDR3 contains 17 residues. The CDR3 nucleotides are TGTGCCAGCAGCTATCTCTCCTTAGCGGGAGGTTCAGATACGCAGTATTTT. This translates into CASSYLSLAGGSDTQYF.